This T cell receptor beta chain is from a study of T cells in narcolepsy. This table comes from immunoSEQ multiplex PCR, and its TCRdb copy is limited to in-frame clones, with some not included. The data contain 15,000 to 20,000 clones, just under 75% of them seen just once; the ten biggest clones take up 14%. The clonotype originates from a human donor with narcolepsy. Sequenced: CD45RA- memory CD8+ T cells from PBMCs.

The DNA of the CDR3 is TGTGCCAGCAGCTTGTACCCTAGCGGGAGGGGGTCCTACGAGCAGTACTTC. Its translation: CASSLYPSGRGSYEQYF. The V gene is TRBV5-5, the J gene TRBJ2-7, with 12 bases lining up with TRBD2. V was pared by 1 base and J by 1 base, with 6 bases of the junction left unmatched. Germline CDR1 is SGHKS and CDR2 is YYEKEE (reference sequence). This CDR3 comprises 17 residues.